A single sample is the source of the 8 T cell receptor beta chains below, sequenced in a study of shared T cell receptors in the human thymus (dated by TCRdb to 2020 to 2023). Preparation of the library involved the immunoSEQ multiplex PCR assay. TCRdb took this table from immuneACCESS and kept in-frame rearrangements with V and J called. Such tables lack part of the clones; where checked against another copy, unresolved V genes explain under half of the gap, and the rest is unexplained. In this sample the table shows more than 550,000 clones, 70% to 90% of which occur a single time. About 0.0098% of the sample is held by the ten biggest clonotypes. This sample was also put to use in a study of human thymus T cells.

Sequenced: thymocytes. Receptors originate from a girl in the first two years of life with a congenital heart defect. Donor details come from another sample of the same person, matched by shared clones.

V is TRBV9 and J is TRBJ2-3, with D tentatively TRBD1 (6 bases). Germline-derived CDR1 and CDR2 are SGDLS and YYNGEE. V gave up 0 bases and J gave up 0 bases, with 20 bases separating them. CDR3 length: 19 residues. The CDR3 nucleotides are TGTGCCAGCAGCGTAGCTACCGACAGGACAGCTTCTAGCACAGATACGCAGTATTTT. It is translated as CASSVATDRTASSTDTQYF.

The chain has TRBV11-3 and TRBJ1-2; 7 bases fit TRBD1. V dropped 5 bases and J dropped 4; count of bases not matched to a gene: 4. The CDR3 length is 13 residues. CDR1 and CDR2 from the germline V gene are SGHNT and YENEEA. Written as DNA, the CDR3 is TGTGCCAGCAGCCGACAGGGAGGCTATGGCTACACCTTC. Its translation is CASSRQGGYGYTF.

The chain carries TRBV9 and TRBJ1-5, with D unresolved. Germline CDR1 SGDLS, CDR2 YYNGEE. Trimming left V 3 bases short and J 5 bases short, with 9 bases between. This CDR3 contains 13 residues. The CDR3 spells CASSGGAHQPQHF. CDR3 nucleotide sequence: TGTGCCAGCAGCGGGGGAGCTCATCAGCCCCAGCATTTT.

This clone was counted once. The rearrangement links TRBV11-2 to TRBJ2-7; the D gene is possibly TRBD2 (5 bases). CDR1 is SGHAT and CDR2 is FQNNGV in the germline V gene. The CDR3 length is 12 residues. Trimming took off 8 bases at V and 0 bases at J, with 8 bases between the two ends. The CDR3: CASARDSYEQYF. CDR3 DNA: TGTGCCAGCGCCCGGGACTCCTACGAGCAGTACTTC.

The chain joins TRBV10-3 to TRBJ2-3, with 9 positions matching TRBD2. CDR3 length: 14 residues. The J segment lost 2 bases and the V segment lost 5 bases, leaving 2 bases of the junction unmatched. Germline CDR1 ENHRY, CDR2 SYGVKD. CDR3 residues: CAISQRGDTDTQYF. The CDR3, as DNA: TGTGCCATCAGTCAGCGGGGGGACACAGATACGCAGTATTTT.

The CDR3: CASSLRSGGESEAFF. The DNA for the CDR3 is TGTGCCAGCAGTCTCCGCTCGGGGGGAGAGAGTGAAGCTTTCTTT. This chain joins TRBV27 and TRBJ1-1; the D gene is possibly TRBD1 (5 bases). The CDR3 runs to 15 residues. Trimming removed 5 bases at V and 7 bases at J, with 20 bases between. CDR1 is MNHEY, CDR2 SMNVEV, per germline (reference sequence).

V is TRBV7-2 and J is TRBJ2-5; 12 bases match TRBD2. Germline CDR1 and CDR2: SGHTA and FQGNSA. The CDR3 totals 18 residues. V trimming: 0 bases; J trimming: 0 bases; junction bases outside the gene matches: 5. The DNA for the CDR3 is TGTGCCAGCAGCTTAGCCCGCCCTAGCGGGGGGGACCAAGAGACCCAGTACTTC. It yields the protein CASSLARPSGGDQETQYF. The whole variable domain, remainder taken from reference TRBV7-2 and TRBJ2-5, is GAGVSQSPSNKVTEKGKDVELRCDPISGHTALYWYRQSLGQGLEFLIYFQGNSAPDKSGLPSDRFSAERTGGSVSTLTIQRTQQEDSAVYLCASSLARPSGGDQETQYFGPGTRLLVL.

V and J are TRBV28 and TRBJ2-5, with D tentatively TRBD2 (5 bases). The length of the CDR3 is 18 residues. CDR1 MDHEN and CDR2 SYDVKM come from the germline V gene. Trimming left V 3 bases short and J 3 bases short, with 23 bases between. The CDR3 protein is CASSFSGPRLARKETQYF. DNA for the CDR3: TGTGCCAGCAGTTTTAGTGGCCCGCGGCTAGCTAGGAAAGAGACCCAGTACTTC.